This TCR beta chain was captured in a study of blood T cell repertoires in COVID-19. Study summary: The origin of the acute and convalescent COVID-19 samples was the United States, Italy and Spain.

The ends were cut back, 7 bases at V and 3 bases at J, with 4 bases in the middle. Looked up from germline, CDR1 is KGHDR and CDR2 is SFDVKD. The CDR3 length is 11 residues. Produced via immunoSEQ multiplex PCR; TCRdb's table is partial and in-frame only. The data contain around 60,000 clones, about four fifths of them singletons. The sample consisted of peripheral blood. This TCR derives from a man aged 25 to 45 with COVID-19, enrolled during active disease. The chain couples TRBV24-1 to TRBJ2-3; no firm D call. The CDR3 DNA is TGTGCCACCAGCCGGACAGATACGCAGTATTTT. Amino acid sequence: CATSRTDTQYF.